This paragraph covers one TCR beta chain sequence. Its antigen remains undetermined. The input lacks base qualities; no much larger clone sits a single base away. The donors were healthy, HIV-negative adults who had no recently reported acute infections or vaccinations. All donors were Caucasian adults living in Nashville, Tennessee, USA. CD4+ T cells were enriched through magnetic negative selection, after which naive cells were positively selected on CD45RA and the remaining negative fraction served as the memory subset. Blood was collected by leukapheresis, and PBMCs were isolated by Ficoll-Histopaque density gradient centrifugation and then cryopreserved in liquid nitrogen vapor phase. Purity and quantity of every magnetically sorted T cell population were checked by analytical flow cytometry. Genomic DNA was isolated from every sorted fraction and measured by UV absorbance on a Nanodrop 2000c.

Trimming removed 2 bases from V and 2 bases from J; the gene matches leave 2 bases unexplained. Including the terminal cysteine and phenylalanine, the CDR3 comprises 15 residues. Only the CDR3 DNA stays, 45 bases, in frame from base 1. The germline V gene specifies ENHRY as CDR1 and SYGVKD as CDR2. The data were taken from a study of shared clonotypes between healthy human individuals (dated by TCRdb to the early 2020s). Study-wide context: Three men and a couple of women, aged 18 to 49 years, made up the cohort. For each donor, CD4 naive and CD4 memory were each run on three plates, CD8 naive on two plates, and CD8 memory on one plate. Between about 0.94 and 8.9 billion PBMCs per donor were obtained by leukapheresis. To increase sequencing depth and limit assay-specific biases, different laboratories used diverse techniques to prepare libraries and sequence TCR repertoires. To estimate repertoire size and how much clonotype sharing occurs between individuals, the study deeply sequenced the blood TCR repertoires of several healthy adults.

Using the deep immunoSEQ assay, TCR CDR3 regions were amplified from genomic DNA by multiplex PCR. Extracted genomic DNA from each cell subset was distributed evenly across all wells of several immunoSEQ 96-well plates, and each plate was treated as a replicate. Each replicate PCR for sorted subsets received about 0.2 ug genomic DNA, equal to 28,000 or so T cell genomes. Purified libraries were quantified with a Qubit 3.0 fluorometer, sized on a Bioanalyzer 2100, and re-quantified with the KAPA Library Quantification kit. A separate single-read 150-cycle Illumina NextSeq 550 flow cell was used to sequence each immunoSEQ 96-well plate. As for the authors' bioinformatics: Because the immunoSEQ output included only junctional sequences and no quality scores, the filtering could not be the same as the filtering used for full-length reads. To assign V/J genes and CDR3, sequences were annotated using PyIR, a Python wrapper for IgBLAST v1.9, with IMGT germline references. Reads were removed for weak V/J assignments (E-value above 1e-6), missing CDR3, stop codons, out-of-frame junctions, or ambiguous translated residues. V3J clonotypes were defined as sequences sharing the same inferred V gene, J gene, and CDR3 amino acid sequence. The percentage overlap between two repertoires was calculated by dividing the number of shared unique clonotypes by the size of the smaller repertoire. RTK rarefaction, the Chao1 estimator, and Recon v2.1 estimates of unobserved clonotypes were used to assess repertoire richness. For all TCRbeta clonotypes obtained by the gDNA method from four donors, generation probabilities were computed with OLGA. The immuneACCESS repertoire file appears here via TCRdb, limited to in-frame rearrangements. These files lack a portion of the clones; in checked studies, under half of the deficit traces to unresolved V genes, and the cause of the others is not known. The V and J calls and clone size were taken over from that table, and D and trimming were inferred from the DNA. The table for this sample lists around 1.1 million clones; around three quarters of them were counted only once. The ten largest clones represent 0.89% of the sample.

Paper-wide results and their limitations: Larger estimated clonotype richness was generally found for naive subsets than for memory subsets. Rarefaction of sorted-subset datasets indicated incomplete sequencing despite the large sequencing depth. Because the study included a small number of donors, the genetic and exposure-history diversity represented was limited. Sampling was restricted to blood, and TCR repertoires in tissues likely differ from the TCR repertoires found in blood. Compared with non-shared clonotypes, the clonotypes found in all four sorted-subset donors had higher generation probabilities. Across a few donors, approximately 4.9% of naive CD4, 3% to 4% of naive CD8, 2.3% of memory CD4, and over 0.35% of memory CD8 clonotypes were shared. Pairwise subsampling led to the expectation that sequencing depth would affect the degree of clonotype sharing among donors.

This clonotype was sampled from a man between 18 and 35 years old in good health. Some clones in this sample may be carry-over from other donors' samples. The sample taken for sequencing was memory CD4+ T cells from PBMCs. The cell subset or site label corresponds to: CD45RA-negative fraction. The chain joins TRBV10-3 to TRBJ2-5, and TRBD1 aligns with 10 junction nucleotides. The base sequence is TGTGCCATCAGTGAGCCGGGACAGGGGCAAGAGACCCAGTACTTC. Translation gives CAISEPGQGQETQYF.